A selection of T cell receptor beta chains follows, all from one sample in a study of T cell responses to AZD1222 COVID-19 vaccine. Sequenced by immunoSEQ multiplex PCR; TCRdb stores in-frame clones only, minus some. The repertoire holds about 160,000 clones, with about nine tenths as singletons. Sequencing used peripheral blood, obtained on day 0 of AZD1222 vaccination. The source is an adult in good health. Each CDR3 is given with its conserved first and last residue. The D gene is left open where the match is weak. The size entry is marked missing in some rows and otherwise reads once, few, many or a size class.

abundance	len	j_gene	d_gene	v_gene	CDR3aa	CDR3nt
NA	16	TRBJ1-3	NA	TRBV7-2	CASSPTRGTSGNTIYF	TGTGCCAGCAGCCCGACAAGGGGCACATCTGGAAACACCATATATTTT
NA	19	TRBJ1-5	NA	TRBV7-9	CASSLEQGLGSTSNQPQHF	TGTGCCAGCAGCTTAGAGCAAGGTCTAGGGTCGACCAGCAATCAGCCCCAGCATTTT
NA	13	TRBJ1-2	NA	TRBV5-4	CASSSQGTDGYTF	TGTGCCAGCAGCTCTCAGGGTACGGATGGCTACACCTTC
NA	14	TRBJ2-7	TRBD1	TRBV5-1	CASSLGTGHGEQYF	TGCGCCAGCAGCTTGGGGACAGGCCATGGGGAGCAGTACTTC
NA	15	TRBJ2-3	TRBD1	TRBV4-3	CASSQQTGMADTQYF	TGCGCCAGCAGCCAGCAGACAGGGATGGCGGATACGCAGTATTTT
NA	13	TRBJ1-6	NA	TRBV28	CASRGGTGSPLHF	TGTGCCAGCAGGGGGGGAACCGGTTCACCCCTCCACTTT
NA	14	TRBJ2-7	NA	TRBV28	CASSPPDLRYEQYF	TGTGCCAGCAGTCCCCCGGATCTGCGTTACGAGCAGTACTTC
NA	13	TRBJ1-1	NA	TRBV4-3	CASSQELRTEAFF	TGCGCCAGCAGCCAAGAATTAAGAACTGAAGCTTTCTTT
NA	12	TRBJ2-5	NA	TRBV29-1	CSADWGEKTQYF	TGCAGCGCCGACTGGGGGGAAAAGACCCAGTACTTC
NA	14	TRBJ2-3	NA	TRBV7-2	CASSSSGSTDTQYF	TGTGCCAGCAGCTCCTCCGGAAGCACAGATACGCAGTATTTT
NA	15	TRBJ1-5	NA	TRBV6-2/TRBV6-3	CASRYSGYSNQPQHF	TGTGCCAGCAGATACAGTGGGTATAGCAATCAGCCCCAGCATTTT
NA	12	TRBJ1-5	NA	TRBV24-1	CATSDYGGPQHF	TGTGCCACCAGTGATTATGGGGGTCCCCAGCATTTT
NA	15	TRBJ1-5	TRBD1	TRBV28	CASSSGQGTHQPQHF	TGTGCCAGCAGTTCCGGACAGGGGACTCATCAGCCCCAGCATTTT
NA	13	TRBJ2-3	NA	TRBV18	CASSQTLADTQYF	TGTGCCAGCTCACAAACCCTGGCAGATACGCAGTATTTT
few	16	TRBJ1-1	NA	TRBV10-3	CAIQATFRTLNTEAFF	TGTGCCATCCAGGCTACCTTCAGGACCCTGAACACTGAAGCTTTCTTT
NA	11	TRBJ1-1	NA	TRBV29-1	CSVLLNTEAFF	TGCAGCGTCCTTCTGAACACTGAAGCTTTCTTT
NA	13	TRBJ1-1	NA	TRBV12-3/TRBV12-4	CASSLDSNTEAFF	TGTGCCAGCAGTTTAGACAGTAACACTGAAGCTTTCTTT
few	14	TRBJ2-3	NA	TRBV28	CASSLPLPTDTQYF	TGTGCCAGCAGTTTACCCCTTCCCACAGATACGCAGTATTTT
NA	13	TRBJ2-7	TRBD2	TRBV15	CATASGNGYEQYF	TGTGCCACCGCTAGCGGGAACGGCTACGAGCAGTACTTC
NA	15	TRBJ2-7	TRBD2	TRBV27	CASTPTGTSSYELYF	TGTGCCAGCACCCCGACCGGGACTAGCTCCTACGAGCTGTACTTC
once	13	TRBJ1-1	NA	TRBV19	CASSQGRNTEAFF	TGTGCCAGTAGCCAGGGGAGGAACACTGAAGCTTTCTTT
NA	16	TRBJ1-5	NA	TRBV6-2/TRBV6-3	CASSRAAGLINQPQHF	TGTGCCAGCAGTCGAGCCGCGGGACTGATCAATCAGCCCCAGCATTTT
NA	12	TRBJ1-1	NA	TRBV25-1	CASSEGYTEAFF	TGTGCCAGCAGTGAAGGGTACACTGAAGCTTTCTTT
few	16	TRBJ2-2	NA	TRBV10-3	CAISEMGHVNTGELFF	TGTGCCATCAGTGAGATGGGGCACGTGAACACCGGGGAGCTGTTTTTT
once	16	TRBJ2-3	TRBD1	TRBV5-4	CASSLSTGGGTDTQYF	TGTGCCAGCAGCTTATCGACAGGGGGCGGCACAGATACGCAGTATTTT
NA	14	TRBJ2-7	NA	TRBV6-2/TRBV6-3	CASSDPGSSYEQYF	TGTGCCAGCAGTGATCCAGGGAGCTCCTACGAGCAGTACTTC
NA	15	TRBJ1-5	NA	TRBV28	CASSPVQGNNQPQHF	TGTGCCAGCAGCCCCGTTCAGGGGAATAATCAGCCCCAGCATTTT
NA	15	TRBJ1-6	NA	TRBV6-2/TRBV6-3	CASSRAARGNSPLHF	TGTGCCAGCAGTCGTGCGGCCAGGGGTAATTCACCCCTCCACTTT
few	13	TRBJ1-4	NA	TRBV2	CASLTDEAGKLFF	TGTGCCAGCTTGACGGATGAGGCAGGAAAACTGTTTTTT
NA	15	TRBJ1-2	NA	TRBV4-3	CASSPGVGVDYGYTF	TGCGCCAGCAGCCCCGGGGTGGGGGTCGACTATGGCTACACCTTC
NA	13	TRBJ1-2	NA	TRBV28	CASSPVGARGYTF	TGTGCCAGCAGCCCAGTAGGGGCAAGGGGCTACACCTTC
NA	17	TRBJ2-6	NA	TRBV5-8	CASSLLQTTSGANVLTF	TGTGCCAGCAGCTTATTACAGACAACCTCTGGGGCCAACGTCCTGACTTTC
NA	14	TRBJ1-1	NA	TRBV5-1	CASSLSGPRGRAFF	TGCGCCAGCAGCTTGTCGGGACCGAGGGGGAGAGCTTTCTTT
NA	15	TRBJ1-1	TRBD1	TRBV18	CASSRTGTGATEAFF	TGTGCCAGCTCCCGAACCGGGACAGGGGCCACTGAAGCTTTCTTT
NA	14	TRBJ1-4	TRBD1	TRBV3-1/TRBV3-2	CASGDRGRNEKLFF	TGTGCCAGCGGGGACAGGGGGCGCAATGAAAAACTGTTTTTT
NA	15	TRBJ1-6	NA	TRBV28	CASTPSGGGGSPLHF	TGTGCCAGCACTCCCAGCGGGGGAGGGGGTTCACCCCTCCACTTT
NA	16	TRBJ1-5	TRBD1	TRBV6-1	CASSESTGGSNQPQHF	TGTGCCAGCAGTGAGTCGACAGGGGGTAGCAATCAGCCCCAGCATTTT
NA	15	TRBJ1-2	NA	TRBV7-2	CASSPALDLYYGYTF	TGTGCCAGCAGCCCGGCCCTCGACCTTTACTATGGCTACACCTTC
NA	16	TRBJ1-4	TRBD1	TRBV3-1/TRBV3-2	CASSSGRGLLSEKLFF	TGTGCCAGCAGCTCGGGCAGGGGGCTTTTGAGTGAAAAACTGTTTTTT
NA	13	TRBJ2-1	TRBD2	TRBV5-8	CASSYGGAYEQFF	TGTGCCAGCAGTTACGGGGGGGCCTATGAGCAGTTCTTC
NA	15	TRBJ2-1	NA	TRBV6-1	CASSEQNWVSNEQFF	TGTGCCAGCAGTGAACAAAATTGGGTATCCAATGAGCAGTTCTTC
few	16	TRBJ1-4	NA	TRBV28	CASSSLSEPINEKLFF	TGTGCCAGCAGTTCCCTCTCGGAGCCGATTAATGAAAAACTGTTTTTT
NA	13	TRBJ2-5	TRBD1	TRBV5-1	CASSSGQQETQYF	TGCGCCAGCAGCTCGGGACAGCAAGAGACCCAGTACTTC
NA	12	TRBJ1-1	NA	TRBV3-1/TRBV3-2	CASSRSITEAFF	TGTGCCAGCAGCCGCAGTATCACTGAAGCTTTCTTT
NA	12	TRBJ2-7	NA	TRBV29-1	CSVEDLKGTRYF	TGCAGCGTTGAAGATCTCAAAGGGACCCGGTACTTC
NA	16	TRBJ1-5	TRBD1	TRBV27	CASSSRTGIYNQPQHF	TGTGCCAGCAGTTCCCGGACAGGAATATACAATCAGCCCCAGCATTTT
NA	15	TRBJ1-6	NA	TRBV4-2	CASSQDWPRASPLHF	TGTGCCAGCAGCCAAGATTGGCCTCGGGCCTCACCCCTCCACTTT
NA	13	TRBJ1-2	NA	TRBV6-5	CASSSDKFYGYTF	TGTGCCAGCAGTTCGGACAAATTCTATGGCTACACCTTC
NA	15	TRBJ2-5	TRBD2	TRBV24-1	CATSELAGSLETQYF	TGTGCCACCAGTGAGTTAGCGGGGTCTTTAGAGACCCAGTACTTC
NA	15	TRBJ2-5	TRBD2	TRBV9	CASSVETSGRETQYF	TGTGCCAGCAGCGTAGAGACTAGCGGTAGGGAGACCCAGTACTTC
NA	14	TRBJ1-1	NA	TRBV4-3	CASSQGSGNTEAFF	TGCGCCAGCAGCCAAGGGTCGGGAAACACTGAAGCTTTCTTT
NA	16	TRBJ2-6	TRBD1	TRBV14	CASRQTGVTGANVLTF	TGTGCCAGCAGACAAACAGGGGTCACTGGGGCCAACGTCCTGACTTTC
NA	16	TRBJ1-5	TRBD1	TRBV5-1	CASSLDGTGLGQPQHF	TGCGCCAGCAGCTTGGATGGGACAGGGTTGGGTCAGCCCCAGCATTTT
NA	16	TRBJ1-5	TRBD1	TRBV5-6	CASSLRDRGLNQPQHF	TGTGCCAGCAGCTTGAGGGACAGGGGGCTCAATCAGCCCCAGCATTTT
NA	15	TRBJ1-6	TRBD1	TRBV7-2	CASIEPGQAFSPLHF	TGTGCCAGCATCGAGCCGGGACAGGCGTTTTCACCCCTCCACTTT
NA	15	TRBJ1-3	NA	TRBV3-1/TRBV3-2	CASSQEAGFGNTIYF	TGTGCCAGCAGCCAAGAAGCGGGGTTCGGAAACACCATATATTTT
NA	11	TRBJ1-4	NA	TRBV12-3/TRBV12-4	CASSLVGTLFF	TGTGCCAGCAGTTTAGTAGGGACACTGTTTTTT